The 15 T cell receptor beta chains given below trace back to one sample, sequenced in a study of T cells in Graves' hyperthyroidism and ophthalmopathy. Amplification of TCR beta CDR3 regions was performed using RNA transcripts as template. Carried out on the TCR CDR3, a first-round RT-PCR used the HTBI primer set. Via MiXCR, TCRdb re-called the multiplex PCR reads, giving one row per CDR3 protein. This table holds 560,000 or so distinct CDR3 sequences, around 20% found once. The specimen sequenced was blood. The receptors derive from a middle-aged man with Graves' ophthalmopathy.

The rearrangement uses TRBV5-8 and TRBJ2-5; D gene unclear. This CDR3 has 12 residues. Germline loops: CDR1 SGHTS, CDR2 YDEGEE. The V and J ends lost 7 bases and 4 bases respectively, with 11 bases between them. The CDR3 loop is CASGPYSETQYF. In DNA form, the CDR3 reads TGTGCCAGCGGACCTTACTCAGAGACCCAGTACTTC.

With respect to this clonotype: Germline is not matched at one junction end, which may reflect a read error. The chain couples TRBV14 to TRBJ2-2; no reliable D call. The CDR3 runs 17 residues. Germline lookup yields CDR1 SGHDN and CDR2 FVKESK. CDR3 nucleotides: TGTGCCAGTAGCCCCCCTATTTGGCCCCCGAACACCGGGGAGCTGTTTTTT. This codes for CASSPPIWPPNTGELFF.

V usage is TRBV5-6 and J usage is TRBJ2-7; D call uncertain. V gave up 0 bases and J gave up 2 bases, with 6 bases separating them. Germline CDR1 is SGHDT and CDR2 is YYEEEE. The CDR3 consists of 13 residues. The CDR3 bases are TGTGCCAGCAGCTTGGGGTTCGCCTACGAGCAGTACTTC. As protein: CASSLGFAYEQYF.

This clonotype was observed a handful of times. The chain uses TRBV6-2 or TRBV6-3 and TRBJ2-3; no definite D call. The V end lost 7 bases, the J end lost 2 bases, and 13 bases lay between the germline ends. There are 14 residues in the CDR3. Germline V lookup: CDR1 MNHEY, CDR2 SVGEGT. DNA of the CDR3: TGTGCCAGCAAACGAGCCTCTACCACAGATACGCAGTATTTT. Its protein is CASKRASTTDTQYF.

The chain employs TRBV20-1 and TRBJ2-7; D may match TRBD1 or TRBD2 (5 bases each). The CDR3 is made up of 14 amino acids. CDR1 and CDR2 from the germline V gene are DFQATT and SNEGSKA (reference sequence). Deletions cut 5 bases from V and 7 bases from J, with 21 bases between. CDR3 protein: CSARTTARGREQYF. The DNA of the CDR3 is TGCAGTGCTCGCACGACAGCTCGGGGTCGAGAGCAGTACTTC.

The table lists this clonotype with a few counts. V is TRBV5-6 and J is TRBJ2-1, with D maybe TRBD1 (7 bases). Germline V gene sequence: CDR1 SGHDT, CDR2 YYEEEE. The germline V and J ends were trimmed by 6 bases and 10 bases, with 23 bases remaining between them. The CDR3 has 15 residues. The DNA of the CDR3 is TGTGCCAGCACTAGGGGGCACCTCCGGGCGGGGGAGCAGTTCTTC. Its protein product is CASTRGHLRAGEQFF.

This clonotype appeared a few times. The V and J genes are TRBV13 and TRBJ2-7; 7 nucleotides line up with TRBD1. The germline V gene encodes CDR1 PRHDT and CDR2 FYEKMQ (reference sequence). The CDR3 length is 16 residues. With V trimmed by 5 bases and J by 2 bases, 12 bases remained unmatched. In DNA form, the CDR3 reads TGTGCCAGCAGCGCCCAAATCCCCAGGGGGACCTACGAGCAGTACTTC. As protein: CASSAQIPRGTYEQYF. Using reference TRBV13 and TRBJ2-7 for the parts outside the CDR3, the full variable domain is AAGVIQSPRHLIKEKRETATLKCYPIPRHDTVYWYQQGPGQDPQFLISFYEKMQSDKGSIPDRFSAQQFSDYHSELNMSSLELGDSALYFCASSAQIPRGTYEQYFGPGTRLTVT.

This clonotype was seen a handful of times. The rearrangement links TRBV7-9 to TRBJ2-1; perhaps TRBD1 as D (5 bases). CDR3 size: 15 residues. Germline CDR1 reads SEHNR; CDR2 reads FQNEAQ (reference sequence). Trimming shortened V by 5 bases and J by 5 bases, and 16 bases separated the two germline ends. As DNA, the CDR3 is TGTGCCAGCAGCCCTAGGGGCCACGAGAACAATGAGCAGTTCTTC. Translated: CASSPRGHENNEQFF.

CDR3 nucleotide sequence: TGCAGTGCTAGGACAGGGGGCTTTGCGTACTTC. Its translation is CSARTGGFAYF. This chain uses TRBV20-1 with TRBJ2-7, with 10 bases identical to TRBD1. J gave up 12 bases and V 3 bases, and 5 bases lay outside the gene matches. Germline CDR1 and CDR2: DFQATT and SNEGSKA (reference sequence). This CDR3 spans 11 amino acids.

This clonotype turned up a few times. The chain has TRBV7-2 and TRBJ1-3, with D possibly TRBD1 on 5 matching bases. Trimming pared 6 bases from V and 0 bases from J, leaving 12 bases between. This CDR3 has 15 residues. Germline V gene lookup returns CDR1 SGHTA and CDR2 FQGNSA. The CDR3 DNA is TGTGCCAGCAGTCCGGACACGAGCTCTGGAAACACCATATATTTT. It yields the protein CASSPDTSSGNTIYF.

Remarks on this clonotype: This clone may be a read error of a much larger clone one base away. The chain links TRBV5-1 to TRBJ2-1; 9 bases match TRBD2. The CDR3 totals 17 residues. CDR1 is SGHRS, CDR2 YFSETQ, per germline. The CDR3 loop is CASSPELREGSYNEHFF. In DNA, the CDR3 is TGCGCCAGCAGCCCCGAGTTGCGGGAGGGATCCTACAATGAGCATTTCTTC.

As concerns this clonotype: A much larger clonotype is one base distant, so this may be a read error. The V call is TRBV6-2 or TRBV6-3, the J call TRBJ2-7, with 13 bases lining up with TRBD2. The germline V gene encodes CDR1 MNHEY and CDR2 SVGEGT. This CDR3 is built from 15 residues. CDR3 protein: CANSPGLAGSHEQYF. The DNA for the CDR3 is TGTGCCAACAGTCCGGGACTAGCGGGAAGCCACGAGCAGTACTTC.

This clonotype was detected ten times or more. The rearrangement uses TRBV29-1 and TRBJ2-3; unclear D gene. The CDR3 has 13 residues. Germline CDR1 SQVTM, CDR2 ANQGSEA. V dropped 1 base and J dropped 0 bases, with 5 bases sitting between them. The chain's CDR3 is CSVEVWSTDTQYF. CDR3 nucleotide sequence: TGCAGCGTTGAAGTATGGAGCACAGATACGCAGTATTTT.

The chain uses TRBV4-1 and TRBJ2-1; 10 bases are a match to TRBD2. Germline trimming cut 1 base from V and 7 bases from J; bases unmatched to any gene: 4. The CDR3 has 15 residues. The germline V gene encodes CDR1 MGHRA and CDR2 YSYEKL. The CDR3 is CASSQGGTSDNEQFF. The CDR3, as DNA: TGCGCCAGCAGCCAAGGGGGGACTAGCGATAATGAGCAGTTCTTC.

About this clonotype: Possible read error: a much larger clone is one base away. The chain uses TRBV12-3 or TRBV12-4 and TRBJ2-2; 14 nucleotides match TRBD2. The CDR3 is 19 amino acids. CDR3 sequence (DNA): TGTACCAGCAGTTTCTCGGGACTAGCGGGAGTAAGGAACACCGGGGAGCTGTTTTTT. Encoded protein: CTSSFSGLAGVRNTGELFF.